A selection of T cell receptor beta chains follows, all from one sample in a study of technical replicates of blood from a few donors. Using immunoSEQ multiplex PCR, the repertoire was profiled, and TCRdb retains in-frame clones only, with some absent. Of approximately 81,000 clones detected, 90% to 97% appear once; the ten largest clones hold 0.36%. Sequenced: T cells isolated from PBMCs. These receptors were taken from a human donor in good health. The CDR3 runs from the conserved cysteine through the conserved F or W. Each record gives: D gene, clone size, J gene, V gene, CDR3 DNA, CDR3 protein. D genes are given only for firm matches. Part of the rows lack a size; the others show once, few, many or a class for expanded clones.

D: NA
size: NA
J: TRBJ2-7
V: TRBV19
DNA: TGTGCCAGTAGTTTCAGGGGTTACGAGCAGTACTTC
CDR3: CASSFRGYEQYF

D: NA
size: NA
J: TRBJ2-5
V: TRBV15
DNA: TGTGCCACCAGCAGAGATGCCCGACTAGCGGTACAGGGGGTAAGGGAGACCCAGTACTTC
CDR3: CATSRDARLAVQGVRETQYF

D: NA
size: NA
J: TRBJ2-4
V: TRBV7-9
DNA: TGTGCCCCGGAGCGGCATTCCCGATTAGCCAAAAACATTCAGTACTTC
CDR3: CAPERHSRLAKNIQYF

D: NA
size: NA
J: TRBJ1-5
V: TRBV13
DNA: TGTGCCAGCAGCTTAGGCCAGGATCAGCCCCAGCATTTT
CDR3: CASSLGQDQPQHF

D: TRBD1
size: NA
J: TRBJ1-1
V: TRBV2
DNA: TGTGCCAGCAGCGTACAGGGGGCGCGGACTGAAGCTTTCTTT
CDR3: CASSVQGARTEAFF

D: TRBD2
size: NA
J: TRBJ2-7
V: TRBV10-3
DNA: TGTGCCATCAGTGATGGGCTAGCGGGCGCCAGGGAGCAGTACTTC
CDR3: CAISDGLAGAREQYF

D: TRBD1
size: NA
J: TRBJ1-1
V: TRBV18
DNA: TGTGCCAGCTCACCTCAGGGGGCACTCACTTTCGAAGCTTTCTTT
CDR3: CASSPQGALTFEAFF

D: TRBD1
size: NA
J: TRBJ1-1
V: TRBV11-3
DNA: TGTGCCAGCAGCTTAATGACAGGGGGGACCACTGAAGCTTTCTTT
CDR3: CASSLMTGGTTEAFF

D: TRBD1
size: NA
J: TRBJ1-1
V: TRBV28
DNA: TGTGCCAGCAGTCCCCGGGACAGGGCGACTGAAGCTTTCTTT
CDR3: CASSPRDRATEAFF

D: TRBD1
size: NA
J: TRBJ2-5
V: TRBV28
DNA: TGTGCCACCCTTGGACAGGGGAGTGGAGAGACCCAGTACTTC
CDR3: CATLGQGSGETQYF

D: NA
size: NA
J: TRBJ2-1
V: TRBV7-9
DNA: TGTGCCAGCAGCTTAAGTCCAGTTCTCTTCGGGGACAATGAGCAGTTCTTC
CDR3: CASSLSPVLFGDNEQFF

D: TRBD2
size: NA
J: TRBJ2-7
V: TRBV30
DNA: TGTGCCTGGAGTGTGAGCGGGAGGCGAGAGCAGTACTTC
CDR3: CAWSVSGRREQYF

D: NA
size: once
J: TRBJ2-7
V: TRBV7-9
DNA: TGTGCCAGCAGCCCGAGTTGGAGGCTAGACGAGCAGTACTTC
CDR3: CASSPSWRLDEQYF

D: NA
size: NA
J: TRBJ1-1
V: TRBV9
DNA: TGTGCCAGCAGCGTTGGGACTCGGGAGACTGAAGCTTTCTTT
CDR3: CASSVGTRETEAFF

D: TRBD2
size: NA
J: TRBJ2-7
V: TRBV4-1
DNA: TGCGCCAGCAGCCCCCAGACTAGCGGTTCCTACGAGCAGTACTTC
CDR3: CASSPQTSGSYEQYF

D: TRBD2
size: NA
J: TRBJ2-2
V: TRBV27
DNA: TGTGCCAGCAAACTAGCGACCACCGGGGAGCTGTTTTTT
CDR3: CASKLATTGELFF

D: TRBD1
size: NA
J: TRBJ2-7
V: TRBV28
DNA: TGTGCCAGCAGTTTTCTCCTTCGGGCAGGGGGATACGAGCAGTACTTC
CDR3: CASSFLLRAGGYEQYF

D: TRBD2
size: NA
J: TRBJ2-3
V: TRBV6-5
DNA: TGTGCCAGCAGTGCCCAGCGGGATAGCACAGATACGCAGTATTTT
CDR3: CASSAQRDSTDTQYF

D: TRBD1
size: NA
J: TRBJ2-7
V: TRBV4-1
DNA: TGCGCCAGCAGCCAAGTGACAGGGGCTACCTACGAGCAGTACTTC
CDR3: CASSQVTGATYEQYF

D: TRBD2
size: NA
J: TRBJ2-2
V: TRBV11-3
DNA: TGTGCCAGCAGCGAGCGGGGGCAGAACACCGGGGAGCTGTTTTTT
CDR3: CASSERGQNTGELFF

D: TRBD2
size: NA
J: TRBJ2-1
V: TRBV30
DNA: TGTGCGGAAGGGAGGGGACTAGCGACTAACAATGAGCAGTTCTTC
CDR3: CAEGRGLATNNEQFF

D: NA
size: NA
J: TRBJ2-2
V: TRBV11-2
DNA: TGTGCCAGTTCCACCCTCTTACGAGTTAACACCGGGGAGCTGTTTTTT
CDR3: CASSTLLRVNTGELFF

D: NA
size: NA
J: TRBJ1-4
V: TRBV2
DNA: TGTGCCAGCAGTGTTAGGGGCGAAGAAAAACTGTTTTTT
CDR3: CASSVRGEEKLFF

D: NA
size: NA
J: TRBJ2-1
V: TRBV7-7
DNA: TGTGCCAGCAGCTTACAGGTTAGCTCCTACAATGAGCAGTTCTTC
CDR3: CASSLQVSSYNEQFF

D: TRBD1
size: NA
J: TRBJ1-5
V: TRBV10-3
DNA: TGTGCCATCAGTGTTGGACAGGGGAACTACCAGCATTTT
CDR3: CAISVGQGNYQHF

D: NA
size: NA
J: TRBJ2-3
V: TRBV11-3
DNA: TGTGCCAGCAGCTTAGGGGGGAGGCCGACAGATACGCAGTATTTT
CDR3: CASSLGGRPTDTQYF

D: NA
size: NA
J: TRBJ1-1
V: TRBV7-9
DNA: TGTGCCAGCAGCTTAGCAGCCGGGAACACTGAAGCTTTCTTT
CDR3: CASSLAAGNTEAFF

D: NA
size: NA
J: TRBJ1-1
V: TRBV4-1
DNA: TGCGCCAGCAGCCAAGATTGGATCGGGATCTCTGAAGCTTTCTTT
CDR3: CASSQDWIGISEAFF

D: NA
size: NA
J: TRBJ1-1
V: TRBV5-1
DNA: TGCGCCAGCAGCTTCCAGGGGAACACTGAAGCTTTCTTT
CDR3: CASSFQGNTEAFF

D: NA
size: NA
J: TRBJ1-3
V: TRBV6-4
DNA: TGTGCCAGCAGTGACGAGGGACTTACCTCTGGAAACACCATATATTTT
CDR3: CASSDEGLTSGNTIYF

D: NA
size: once
J: TRBJ2-7
V: TRBV30
DNA: TGTGCCTGGACACGGAGGGGCTACGAGCAGTACTTC
CDR3: CAWTRRGYEQYF

D: NA
size: NA
J: TRBJ2-1
V: TRBV7-9
DNA: TGTGCCAGCAGCCCCAGGTCATACAATGAGCAGTTCTTC
CDR3: CASSPRSYNEQFF

D: NA
size: NA
J: TRBJ1-5
V: TRBV15
DNA: TGTGCCACCAGCAGAGATCTTCAGGGTAGCAATCAGCCCCAGCATTTT
CDR3: CATSRDLQGSNQPQHF

D: NA
size: NA
J: TRBJ1-3
V: TRBV7-9
DNA: TGTGCCAGCAGCTTAGCTGGCCTCTCTGGAAACACCATATATTTT
CDR3: CASSLAGLSGNTIYF

D: NA
size: NA
J: TRBJ1-2
V: TRBV5-1
DNA: TGCGCCAGCAGCTTGGTGGGCAGAACTTACTATGGCTACACCTTC
CDR3: CASSLVGRTYYGYTF

D: TRBD1
size: NA
J: TRBJ2-3
V: TRBV7-9
DNA: TGTGCCAGCAGTACAGGGGGAACAGATACGCAGTATTTT
CDR3: CASSTGGTDTQYF